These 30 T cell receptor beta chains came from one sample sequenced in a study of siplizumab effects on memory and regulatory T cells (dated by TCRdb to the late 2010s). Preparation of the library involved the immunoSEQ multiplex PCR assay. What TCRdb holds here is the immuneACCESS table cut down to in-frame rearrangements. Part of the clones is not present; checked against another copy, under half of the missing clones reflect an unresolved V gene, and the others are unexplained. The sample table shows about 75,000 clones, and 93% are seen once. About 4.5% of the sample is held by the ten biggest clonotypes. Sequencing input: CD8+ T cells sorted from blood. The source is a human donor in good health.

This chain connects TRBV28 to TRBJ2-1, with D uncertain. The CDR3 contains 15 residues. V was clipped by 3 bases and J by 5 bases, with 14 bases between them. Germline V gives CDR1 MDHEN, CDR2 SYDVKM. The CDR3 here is CASSLVSTHNNEQFF. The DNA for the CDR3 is TGTGCCAGCAGTTTGGTGAGCACCCACAACAATGAGCAGTTCTTC.

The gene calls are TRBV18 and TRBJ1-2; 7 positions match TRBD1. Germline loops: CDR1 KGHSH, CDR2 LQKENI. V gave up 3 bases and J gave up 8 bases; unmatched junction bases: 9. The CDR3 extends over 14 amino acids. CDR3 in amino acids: CASSPGPDRDGYTF. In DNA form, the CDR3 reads TGTGCCAGCTCACCGGGACCCGACAGGGACGGCTACACCTTC.

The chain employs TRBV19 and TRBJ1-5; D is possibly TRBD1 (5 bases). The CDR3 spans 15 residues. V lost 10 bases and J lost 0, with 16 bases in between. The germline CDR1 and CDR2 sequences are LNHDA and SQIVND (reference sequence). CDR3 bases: TGTGCCACCAAGGGGACGGAGTATAGCAATCAGCCCCAGCATTTT. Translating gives CATKGTEYSNQPQHF. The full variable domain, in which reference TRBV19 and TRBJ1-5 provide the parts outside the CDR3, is DGGITQSPKYLFRKEGQNVTLSCEQNLNHDAMYWYRQDPGQGLRLIYYSQIVNDFQKGDIAEGYSVSREKKESFPLTVTSAQKNPTAFYLCATKGTEYSNQPQHFGDGTRLSIL.

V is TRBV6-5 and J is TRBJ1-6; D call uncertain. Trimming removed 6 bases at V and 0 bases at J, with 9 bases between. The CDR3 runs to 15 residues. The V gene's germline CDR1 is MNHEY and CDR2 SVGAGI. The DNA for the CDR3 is TGTGCCAGCAGCGCGCTCCTCTCCTATAATTCACCCCTCCACTTT. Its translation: CASSALLSYNSPLHF.

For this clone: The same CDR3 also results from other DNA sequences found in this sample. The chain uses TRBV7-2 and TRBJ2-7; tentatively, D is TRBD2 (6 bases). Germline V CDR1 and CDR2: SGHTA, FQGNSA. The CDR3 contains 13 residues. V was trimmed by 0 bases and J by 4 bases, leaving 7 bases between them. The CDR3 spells CASSLAGGYEQYF. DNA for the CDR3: TGTGCCAGCAGCTTAGCGGGGGGTTACGAGCAGTACTTC.

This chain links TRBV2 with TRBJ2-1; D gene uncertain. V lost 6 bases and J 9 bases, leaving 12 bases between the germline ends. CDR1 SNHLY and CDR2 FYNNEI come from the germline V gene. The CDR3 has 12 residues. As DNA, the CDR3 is TGTGCCAGCAGGATCCCCGGTGGTGAGCAGTTCTTC. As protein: CASRIPGGEQFF.

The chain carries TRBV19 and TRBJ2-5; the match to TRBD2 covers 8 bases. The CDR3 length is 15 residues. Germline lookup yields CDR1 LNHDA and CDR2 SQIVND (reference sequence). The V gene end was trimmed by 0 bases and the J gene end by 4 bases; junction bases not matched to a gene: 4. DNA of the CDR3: TGTGCCAGTAGTATAGATCTCACTAGCGGAGAGACCCAGTACTTC. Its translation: CASSIDLTSGETQYF.

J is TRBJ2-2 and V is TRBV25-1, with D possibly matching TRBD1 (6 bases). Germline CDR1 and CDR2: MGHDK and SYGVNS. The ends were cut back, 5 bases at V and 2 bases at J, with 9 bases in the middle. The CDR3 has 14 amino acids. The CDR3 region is CASSIQGNTGELFF. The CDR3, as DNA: TGTGCCAGCAGTATACAGGGTAACACCGGGGAGCTGTTTTTT.

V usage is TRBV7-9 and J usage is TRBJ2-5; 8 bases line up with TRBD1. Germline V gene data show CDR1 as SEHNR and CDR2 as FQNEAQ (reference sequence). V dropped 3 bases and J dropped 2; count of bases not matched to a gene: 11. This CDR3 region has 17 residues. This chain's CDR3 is CASSFAGTGVSQETQYF. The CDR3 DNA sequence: TGTGCCAGCAGCTTTGCCGGGACAGGTGTAAGTCAAGAGACCCAGTACTTC.

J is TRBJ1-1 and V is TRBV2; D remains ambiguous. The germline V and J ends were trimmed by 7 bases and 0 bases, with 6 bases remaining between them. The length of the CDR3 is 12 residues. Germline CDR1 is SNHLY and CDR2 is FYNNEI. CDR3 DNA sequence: TGTGCCAGCAATAACATGAACACTGAAGCTTTCTTT. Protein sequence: CASNNMNTEAFF.

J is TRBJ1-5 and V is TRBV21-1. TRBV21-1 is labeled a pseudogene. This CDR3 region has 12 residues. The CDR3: CASSAQNQPQHF. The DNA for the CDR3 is TGTGCCAGCAGCGCGCAGAATCAGCCCCAGCATTTT.

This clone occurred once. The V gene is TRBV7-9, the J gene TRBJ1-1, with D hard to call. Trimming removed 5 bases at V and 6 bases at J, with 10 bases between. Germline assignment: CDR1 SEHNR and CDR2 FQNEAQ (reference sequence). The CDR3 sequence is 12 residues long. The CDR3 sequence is CASSGPRPEAFF. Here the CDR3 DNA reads TGTGCCAGCAGCGGGCCCCGGCCTGAAGCTTTCTTT.

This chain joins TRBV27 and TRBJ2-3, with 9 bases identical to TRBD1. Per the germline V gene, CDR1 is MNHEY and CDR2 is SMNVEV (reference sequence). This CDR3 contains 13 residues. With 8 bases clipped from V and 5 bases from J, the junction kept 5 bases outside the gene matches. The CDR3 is CASSGQGLDTQYF. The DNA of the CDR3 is TGTGCCAGCTCGGGACAGGGCTTAGATACGCAGTATTTT.

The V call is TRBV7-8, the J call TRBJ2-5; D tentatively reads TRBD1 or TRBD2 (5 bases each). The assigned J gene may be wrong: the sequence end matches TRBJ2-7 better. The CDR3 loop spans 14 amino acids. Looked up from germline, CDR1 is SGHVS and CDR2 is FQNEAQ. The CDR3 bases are TGTGCCAGCAGCTTAGTGGGGGAGACCTACGAGCAGTACTTC. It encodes CASSLVGETYEQYF.

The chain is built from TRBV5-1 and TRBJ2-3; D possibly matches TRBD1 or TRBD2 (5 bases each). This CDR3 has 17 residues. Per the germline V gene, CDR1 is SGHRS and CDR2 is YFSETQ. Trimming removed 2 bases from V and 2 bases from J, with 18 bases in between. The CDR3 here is CASSFGVGASSTDTQYF. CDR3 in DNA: TGCGCCAGCAGCTTTGGTGTCGGGGCTTCCTCCACAGATACGCAGTATTTT.

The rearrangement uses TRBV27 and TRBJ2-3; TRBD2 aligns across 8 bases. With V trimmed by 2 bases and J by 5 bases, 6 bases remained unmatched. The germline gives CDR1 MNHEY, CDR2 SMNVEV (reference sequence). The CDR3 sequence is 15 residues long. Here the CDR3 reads CASSLVAGKVDTQYF. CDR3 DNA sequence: TGTGCCAGCAGTTTAGTAGCGGGGAAGGTAGATACGCAGTATTTT.

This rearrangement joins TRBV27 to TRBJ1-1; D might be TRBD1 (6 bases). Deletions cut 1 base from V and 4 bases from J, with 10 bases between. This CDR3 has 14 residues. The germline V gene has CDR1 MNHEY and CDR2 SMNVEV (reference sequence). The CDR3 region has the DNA TGTGCCAGCAGTTTATTAGGGGGGGGCACTGAAGCTTTCTTT. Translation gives CASSLLGGGTEAFF.

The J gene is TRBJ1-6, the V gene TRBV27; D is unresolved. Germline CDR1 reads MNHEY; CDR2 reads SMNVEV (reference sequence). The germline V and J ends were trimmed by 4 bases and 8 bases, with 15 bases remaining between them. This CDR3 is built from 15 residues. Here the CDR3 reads CASSSGLDPDSPLHF. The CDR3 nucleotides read TGTGCCAGCAGTTCAGGACTTGACCCGGATTCACCCCTCCACTTT.

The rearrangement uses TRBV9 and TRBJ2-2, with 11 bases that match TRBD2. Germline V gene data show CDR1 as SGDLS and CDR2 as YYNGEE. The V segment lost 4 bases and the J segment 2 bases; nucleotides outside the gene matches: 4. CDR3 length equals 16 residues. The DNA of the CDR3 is TGTGCCAGCAGCTCGACTAGCGGGGTTAACACCGGGGAGCTGTTTTTT. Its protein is CASSSTSGVNTGELFF.

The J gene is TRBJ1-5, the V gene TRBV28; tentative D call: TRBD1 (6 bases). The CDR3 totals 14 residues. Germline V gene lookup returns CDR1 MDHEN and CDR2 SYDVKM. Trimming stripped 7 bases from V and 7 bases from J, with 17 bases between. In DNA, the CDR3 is TGTGCCAGCACCCCTGCAGGGGTCGGGCAGCCCCAGCATTTT. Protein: CASTPAGVGQPQHF.

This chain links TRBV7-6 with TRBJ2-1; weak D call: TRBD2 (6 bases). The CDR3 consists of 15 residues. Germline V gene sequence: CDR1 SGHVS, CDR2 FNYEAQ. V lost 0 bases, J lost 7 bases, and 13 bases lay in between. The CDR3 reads CASSLARSAGNEQFF. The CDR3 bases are TGTGCCAGCAGCTTAGCCCGTAGCGCGGGAAATGAGCAGTTCTTC.

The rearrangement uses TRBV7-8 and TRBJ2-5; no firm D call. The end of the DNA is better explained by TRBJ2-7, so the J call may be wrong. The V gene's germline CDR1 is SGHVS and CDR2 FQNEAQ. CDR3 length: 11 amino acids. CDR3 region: CASSLEYEQYF. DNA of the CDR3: TGTGCCAGCAGCTTAGAGTACGAGCAGTACTTC.

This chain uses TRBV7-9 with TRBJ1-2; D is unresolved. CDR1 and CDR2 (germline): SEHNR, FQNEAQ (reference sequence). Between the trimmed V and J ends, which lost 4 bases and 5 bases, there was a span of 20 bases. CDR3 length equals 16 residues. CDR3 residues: CASSSPTDSLVYGYTF. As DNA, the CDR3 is TGTGCCAGCAGCTCCCCCACAGATTCACTCGTTTATGGCTACACCTTC.

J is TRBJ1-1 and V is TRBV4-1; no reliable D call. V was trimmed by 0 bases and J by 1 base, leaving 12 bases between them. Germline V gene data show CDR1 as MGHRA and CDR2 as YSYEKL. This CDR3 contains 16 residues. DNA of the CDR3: TGCGCCAGCAGCCAAGATCCCGGGAGTTCGAACACTGAAGCTTTCTTT. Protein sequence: CASSQDPGSSNTEAFF.

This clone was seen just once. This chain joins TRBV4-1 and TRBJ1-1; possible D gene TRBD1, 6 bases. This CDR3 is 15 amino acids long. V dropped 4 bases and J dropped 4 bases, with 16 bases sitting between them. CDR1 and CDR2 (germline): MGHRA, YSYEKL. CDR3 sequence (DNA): TGCGCCAGCAGCCCTTCTGAACAGGGTCGCACTGAAGCTTTCTTT. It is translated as CASSPSEQGRTEAFF.

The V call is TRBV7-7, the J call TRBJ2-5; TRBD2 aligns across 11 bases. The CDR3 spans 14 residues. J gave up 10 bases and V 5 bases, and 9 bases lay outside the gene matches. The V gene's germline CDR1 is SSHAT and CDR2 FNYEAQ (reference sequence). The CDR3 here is CASSLGGLADSQYF. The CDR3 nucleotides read TGTGCCAGCAGCCTGGGGGGACTAGCGGATAGCCAGTACTTC.

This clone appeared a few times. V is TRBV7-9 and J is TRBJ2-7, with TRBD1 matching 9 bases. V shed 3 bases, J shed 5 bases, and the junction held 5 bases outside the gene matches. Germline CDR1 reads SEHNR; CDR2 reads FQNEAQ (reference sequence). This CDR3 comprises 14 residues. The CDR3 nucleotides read TGTGCCAGCAGCTTCGGGACAGGGTTCGACGAGCAGTACTTC. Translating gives CASSFGTGFDEQYF.

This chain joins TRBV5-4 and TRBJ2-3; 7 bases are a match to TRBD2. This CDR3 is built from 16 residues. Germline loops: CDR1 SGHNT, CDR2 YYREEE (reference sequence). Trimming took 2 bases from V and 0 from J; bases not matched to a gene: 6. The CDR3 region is CASSFISGGSTDTQYF. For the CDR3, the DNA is TGTGCCAGCAGCTTCATATCGGGGGGAAGCACAGATACGCAGTATTTT.

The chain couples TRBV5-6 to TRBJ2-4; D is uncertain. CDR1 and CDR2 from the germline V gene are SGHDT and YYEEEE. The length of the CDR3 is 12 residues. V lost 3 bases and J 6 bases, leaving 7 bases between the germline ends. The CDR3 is CASSSGLNIQYF. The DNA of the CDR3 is TGTGCCAGCAGCTCGGGTCTAAACATTCAGTACTTC.

The CDR3 DNA reads as TGTGCCAGCAGACGTCATGACGGCTACACCTTC. Protein: CASRRHDGYTF. This rearrangement joins TRBV7-9 to TRBJ1-2; D is ambiguous. The germline V and J ends were trimmed by 6 bases and 8 bases, with 10 bases remaining between them. The CDR3 consists of 11 residues. Germline V lookup: CDR1 SEHNR, CDR2 FQNEAQ (reference sequence).